These 5 T cell receptor beta chains originate from one sample sequenced in a study of regulatory T cells in long-lasting Graves disease. In building TCR beta libraries, iRepertoire HTBI primers were used together with Arm-PCR of CDR3 regions. TCRdb called the multiplex PCR reads again in MiXCR, with one record for every CDR3 protein. The data show 400,000 to 550,000 distinct CDR3 sequences, less than 20% seen once. Stated time point: newly diagnosed GD, antithyroid drugs for less than 3 months. The authors made the TCR library using RNA they extracted from PBMCs. These data were also filed under a second study, of T cells in Graves' hyperthyroidism and ophthalmopathy.

Material: peripheral blood mononuclear cells (PBMCs), obtained at new diagnosis, from a patient treated with antithyroid drugs. The receptors originated from a woman between 18 and 29 years old with Graves disease.

This clonotype was counted at least ten times. V gene TRBV28 combines with J gene TRBJ2-7, with D perhaps matching TRBD1 (6 bases). The CDR3 consists of 13 residues. Germline V CDR1 and CDR2: MDHEN, SYDVKM. The ends were cut back, 6 bases at V and 6 bases at J, with 15 bases in the middle. DNA of the CDR3: TGTGCCAGCAGAGCGACAGGTGGCGCCGAGCAGTACTTC. Its protein is CASRATGGAEQYF.

V and J are TRBV2 and TRBJ2-5; 8 nucleotides align to TRBD1. With 4 bases clipped from V and 1 base from J, the junction kept 2 bases outside the gene matches. Germline CDR1 is SNHLY and CDR2 is FYNNEI. There are 14 residues in the CDR3. As DNA, the CDR3 is TGTGCCAGCAGTGGGACAGGGTCCCAAGAGACCCAGTACTTC. Its translation is CASSGTGSQETQYF.

Notes on this clonotype: A read error may account for a junction end that differs from germline. The rearrangement uses TRBV6-1 and TRBJ1-1, with a tentative D call TRBD1 (5 bases). CDR1 MNHNS and CDR2 SASEGT come from the germline V gene. The CDR3 has 11 amino acids. CDR3 loop: CASGARTGAFF. CDR3 DNA: TGTGCCAGCGGGGCCAGAACTGGAGCTTTCTTT.

This clonotype was seen at least ten times. The J gene is TRBJ2-7, the V gene TRBV28; 8 bases agree with TRBD2. The trim removed 1 base at V and 2 bases at J, leaving 7 bases unmatched. CDR1 and CDR2 from the germline V gene are MDHEN and SYDVKM. The CDR3 extends over 16 amino acids. This CDR3 reads CASSLSAGGPTYEQYF. CDR3 DNA sequence: TGTGCCAGCAGTTTATCGGCGGGAGGCCCCACCTACGAGCAGTACTTC.

The V call is TRBV20-1, the J call TRBJ1-2, with D hard to call. CDR1 and CDR2 from the germline V gene are DFQATT and SNEGSKA (reference sequence). CDR3 length: 12 residues. Trimming pared 0 bases from V and 2 bases from J, leaving 4 bases between. The CDR3 reads CSARDENYGYTF. The CDR3 bases are TGCAGTGCTAGAGACGAGAACTATGGCTACACCTTC.